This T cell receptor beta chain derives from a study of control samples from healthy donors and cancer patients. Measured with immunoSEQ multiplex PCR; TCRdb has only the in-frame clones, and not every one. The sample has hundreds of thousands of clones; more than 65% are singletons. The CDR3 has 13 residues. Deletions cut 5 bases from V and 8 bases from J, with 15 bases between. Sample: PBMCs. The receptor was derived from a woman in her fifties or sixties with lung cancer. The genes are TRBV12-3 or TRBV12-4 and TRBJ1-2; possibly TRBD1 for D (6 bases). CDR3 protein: CASSVPGHEGYTF. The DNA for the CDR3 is TGTGCCAGCAGTGTTCCGGGACACGAAGGCTACACCTTC.